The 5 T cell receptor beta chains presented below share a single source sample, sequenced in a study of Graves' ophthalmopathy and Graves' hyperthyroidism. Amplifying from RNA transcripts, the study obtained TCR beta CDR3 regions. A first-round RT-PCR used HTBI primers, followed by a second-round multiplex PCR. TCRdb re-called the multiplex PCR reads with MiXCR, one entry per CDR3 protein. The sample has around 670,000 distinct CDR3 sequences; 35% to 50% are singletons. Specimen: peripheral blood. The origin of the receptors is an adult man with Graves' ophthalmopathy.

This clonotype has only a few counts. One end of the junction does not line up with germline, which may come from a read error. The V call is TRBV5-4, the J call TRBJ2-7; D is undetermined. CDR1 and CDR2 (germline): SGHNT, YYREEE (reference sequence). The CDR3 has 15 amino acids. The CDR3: CASSLEEVKAYEQYF. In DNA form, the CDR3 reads TGTGCCAGCAGCTTAGAAGAGGTGAAAGCTTACGAGCAGTACTTT.

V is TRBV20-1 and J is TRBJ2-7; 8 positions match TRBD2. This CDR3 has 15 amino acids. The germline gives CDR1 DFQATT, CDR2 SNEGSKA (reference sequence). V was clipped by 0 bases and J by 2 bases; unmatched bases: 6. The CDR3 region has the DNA TGCAGTGCTAGAGATTGGCGGGGGGCTGCCTACGAGCAGTACTTC. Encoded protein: CSARDWRGAAYEQYF.

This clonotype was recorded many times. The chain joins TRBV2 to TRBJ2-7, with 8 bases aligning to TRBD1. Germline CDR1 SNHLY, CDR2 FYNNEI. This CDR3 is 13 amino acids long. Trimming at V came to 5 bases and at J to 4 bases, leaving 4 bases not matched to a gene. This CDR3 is CASSSGGRYEQYF. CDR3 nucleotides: TGTGCCAGCAGTTCAGGGGGCAGGTACGAGCAGTACTTC.

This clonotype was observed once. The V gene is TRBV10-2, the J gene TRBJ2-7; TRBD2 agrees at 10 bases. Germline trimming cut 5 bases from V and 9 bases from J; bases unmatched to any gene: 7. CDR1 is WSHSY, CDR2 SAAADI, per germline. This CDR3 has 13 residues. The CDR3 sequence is CASSPRLAGGQYF. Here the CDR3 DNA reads TGCGCCAGCAGTCCCAGACTAGCGGGTGGGCAGTACTTC.

CDR3: CASSYNRHSNQPQHF. The DNA of the CDR3 is TGTGCCAGCAGTTATAACAGACATAGCAATCAGCCCCAGCATTTT. The rearrangement links TRBV6-6 to TRBJ1-5; D is undetermined. The germline V gene has CDR1 MNHNY and CDR2 SVGAGI (reference sequence). The CDR3 covers 15 residues. Trimming removed 3 bases from V and 0 bases from J, with 9 bases in between.